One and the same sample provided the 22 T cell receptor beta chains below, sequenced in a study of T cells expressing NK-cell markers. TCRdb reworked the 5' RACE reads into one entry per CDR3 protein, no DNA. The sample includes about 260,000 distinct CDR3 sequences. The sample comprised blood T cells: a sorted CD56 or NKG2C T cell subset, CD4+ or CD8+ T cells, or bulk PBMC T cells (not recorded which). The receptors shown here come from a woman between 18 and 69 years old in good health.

CDR3 protein: CASSLRGGGRSTDTQYF. This chain uses TRBV7-8 with TRBJ2-3; TCRdb gives TRBD1 as the D gene, but with no DNA this cannot be confirmed. The CDR3 length is 17 residues. Germline V gene sequence: CDR1 SGHVS, CDR2 FQNEAQ.

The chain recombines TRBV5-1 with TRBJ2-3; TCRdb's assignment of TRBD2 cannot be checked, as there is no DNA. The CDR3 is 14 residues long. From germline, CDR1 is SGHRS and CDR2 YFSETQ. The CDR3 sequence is CASRGLAGTDTQYF.

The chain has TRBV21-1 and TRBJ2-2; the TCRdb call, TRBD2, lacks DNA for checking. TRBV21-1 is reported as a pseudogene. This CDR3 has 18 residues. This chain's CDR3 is CASSKAPTSGGVTGELFF.

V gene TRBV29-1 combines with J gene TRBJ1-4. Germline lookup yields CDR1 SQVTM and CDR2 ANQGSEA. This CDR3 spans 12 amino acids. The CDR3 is CSVVVHNEKLFF.

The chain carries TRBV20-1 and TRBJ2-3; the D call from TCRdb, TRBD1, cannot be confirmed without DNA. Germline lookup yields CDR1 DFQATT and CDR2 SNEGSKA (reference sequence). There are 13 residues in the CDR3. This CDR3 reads CSAAPGFTDTQYF.

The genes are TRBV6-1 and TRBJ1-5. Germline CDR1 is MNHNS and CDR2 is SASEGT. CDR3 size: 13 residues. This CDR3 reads CASSEWGNQPQHF.

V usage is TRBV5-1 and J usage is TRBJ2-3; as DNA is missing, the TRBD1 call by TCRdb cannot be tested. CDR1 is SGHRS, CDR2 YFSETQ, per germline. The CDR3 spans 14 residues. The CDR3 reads CASSLKGPTDTQYF.

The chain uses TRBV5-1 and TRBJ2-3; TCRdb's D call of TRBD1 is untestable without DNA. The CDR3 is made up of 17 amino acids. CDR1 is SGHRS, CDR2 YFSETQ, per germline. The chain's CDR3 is CASSPGGTDRAADTQYF.

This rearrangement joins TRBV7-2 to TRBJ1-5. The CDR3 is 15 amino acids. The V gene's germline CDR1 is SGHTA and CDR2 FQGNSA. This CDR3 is CASSLGSGSNQPQHF.

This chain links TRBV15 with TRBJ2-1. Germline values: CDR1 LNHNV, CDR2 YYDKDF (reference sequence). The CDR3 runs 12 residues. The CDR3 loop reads CATSREGIEQFF. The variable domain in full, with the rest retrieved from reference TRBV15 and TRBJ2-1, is DAMVIQNPRYQVTQFGKPVTLSCSQTLNHNVMYWYQQKSSQAPKLLFHYYDKDFNNEADTPDNFQSRRPNTSFCFLDIRSPGLGDTAMYLCATSREGIEQFFGPGTRLTVL.

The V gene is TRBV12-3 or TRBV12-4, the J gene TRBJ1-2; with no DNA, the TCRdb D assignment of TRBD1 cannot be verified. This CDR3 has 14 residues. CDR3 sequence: CASTLTGINYGYTF.

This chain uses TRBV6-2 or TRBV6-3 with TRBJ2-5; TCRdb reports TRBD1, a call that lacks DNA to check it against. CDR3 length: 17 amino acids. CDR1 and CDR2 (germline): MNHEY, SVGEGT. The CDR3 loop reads CASSYSLGTGGGETQYF.

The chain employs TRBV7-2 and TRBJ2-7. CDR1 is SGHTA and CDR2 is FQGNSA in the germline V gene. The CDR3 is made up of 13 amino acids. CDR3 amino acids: CASSFAATYEQYF. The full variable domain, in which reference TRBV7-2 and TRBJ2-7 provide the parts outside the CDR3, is GAGVSQSPSNKVTEKGKDVELRCDPISGHTALYWYRQSLGQGLEFLIYFQGNSAPDKSGLPSDRFSAERTGGSVSTLTIQRTQQEDSAVYLCASSFAATYEQYFGPGTRLTVT.

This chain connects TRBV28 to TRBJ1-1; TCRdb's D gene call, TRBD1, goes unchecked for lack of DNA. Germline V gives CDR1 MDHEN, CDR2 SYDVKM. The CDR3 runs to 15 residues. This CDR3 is CASSRAGLGDTEAFF. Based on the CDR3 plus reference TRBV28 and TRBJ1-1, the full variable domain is DVKVTQSSRYLVKRTGEKVFLECVQDMDHENMFWYRQDPGLGLRLIYFSYDVKMKEKGDIPEGYSVSREKKERFSLILESASTNQTSMYLCASSRAGLGDTEAFFGQGTRLTVV.

CDR3 amino acids: CSASQANSPLHF. This rearrangement joins TRBV20-1 to TRBJ1-6. Germline values: CDR1 DFQATT, CDR2 SNEGSKA (reference sequence). This CDR3 is 12 amino acids long.

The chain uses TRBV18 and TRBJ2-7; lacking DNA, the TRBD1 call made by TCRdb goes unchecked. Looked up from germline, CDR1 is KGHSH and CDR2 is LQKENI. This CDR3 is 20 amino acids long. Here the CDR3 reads CASSPAGGQGAPVRPYEQYF. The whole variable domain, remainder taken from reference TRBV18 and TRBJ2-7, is NAGVMQNPRHLVRRRGQEARLRCSPMKGHSHVYWYRQLPEEGLKFMVYLQKENIIDESGMPKERFSAEFPKEGPSILRIQQVVRGDSAAYFCASSPAGGQGAPVRPYEQYFGPGTRLTVT.

The CDR3 loop is CSAPQGQSNQPQHF. The gene calls are TRBV20-1 and TRBJ1-5; TCRdb outputs TRBD1, but without DNA this stays unchecked. The germline V gene has CDR1 DFQATT and CDR2 SNEGSKA (reference sequence). This CDR3 spans 14 amino acids.

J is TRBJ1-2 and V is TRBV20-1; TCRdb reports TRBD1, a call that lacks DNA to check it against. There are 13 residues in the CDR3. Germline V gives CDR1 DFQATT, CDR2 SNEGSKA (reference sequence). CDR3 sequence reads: CSASPTGLRGYTF.

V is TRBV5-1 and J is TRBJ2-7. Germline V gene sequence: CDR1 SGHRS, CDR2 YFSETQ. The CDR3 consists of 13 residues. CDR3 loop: CASSSGPRYEQYF.

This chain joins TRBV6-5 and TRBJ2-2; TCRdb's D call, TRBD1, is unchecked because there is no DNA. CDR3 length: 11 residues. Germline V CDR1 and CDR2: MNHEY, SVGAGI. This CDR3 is CASGGTGELFF.

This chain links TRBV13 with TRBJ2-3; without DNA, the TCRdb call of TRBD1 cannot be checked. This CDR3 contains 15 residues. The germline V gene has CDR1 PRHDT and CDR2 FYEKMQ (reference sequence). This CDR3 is CASRPRDTYTDTQYF.

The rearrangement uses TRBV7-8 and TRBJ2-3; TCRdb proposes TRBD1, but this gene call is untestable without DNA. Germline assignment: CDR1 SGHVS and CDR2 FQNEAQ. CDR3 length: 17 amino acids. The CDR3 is CASSLPIGAGSTDTQYF.